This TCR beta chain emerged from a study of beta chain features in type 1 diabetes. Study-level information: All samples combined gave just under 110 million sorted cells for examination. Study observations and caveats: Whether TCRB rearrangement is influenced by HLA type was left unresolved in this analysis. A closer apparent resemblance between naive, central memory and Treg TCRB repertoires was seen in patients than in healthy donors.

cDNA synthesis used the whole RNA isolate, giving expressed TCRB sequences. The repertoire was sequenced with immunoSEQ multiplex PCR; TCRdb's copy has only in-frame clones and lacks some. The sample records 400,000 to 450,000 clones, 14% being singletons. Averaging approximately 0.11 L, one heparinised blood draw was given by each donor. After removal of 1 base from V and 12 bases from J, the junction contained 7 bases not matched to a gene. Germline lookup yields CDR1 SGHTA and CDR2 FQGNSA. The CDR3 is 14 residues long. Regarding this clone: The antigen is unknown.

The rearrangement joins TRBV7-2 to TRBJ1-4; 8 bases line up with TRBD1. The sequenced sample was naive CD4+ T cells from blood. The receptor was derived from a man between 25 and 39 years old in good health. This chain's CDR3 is CASSLDRTGRELFF. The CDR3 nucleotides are TGTGCCAGCAGCTTAGATCGGACAGGGCGTGAACTGTTTTTT.